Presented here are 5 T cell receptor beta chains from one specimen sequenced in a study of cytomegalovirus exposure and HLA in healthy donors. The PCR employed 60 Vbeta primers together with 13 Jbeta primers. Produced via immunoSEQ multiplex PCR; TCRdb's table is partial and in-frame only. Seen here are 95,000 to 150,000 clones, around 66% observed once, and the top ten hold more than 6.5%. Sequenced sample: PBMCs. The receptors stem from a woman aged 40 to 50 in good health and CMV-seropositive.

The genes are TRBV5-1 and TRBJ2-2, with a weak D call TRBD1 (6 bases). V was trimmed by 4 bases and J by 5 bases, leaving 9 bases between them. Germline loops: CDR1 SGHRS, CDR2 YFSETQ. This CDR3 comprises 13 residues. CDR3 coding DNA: TGCGCCAGCAGCCCACAGGGAACCGGGGAGCTGTTTTTT. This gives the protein CASSPQGTGELFF.

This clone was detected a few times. Here the CDR3 DNA reads TGTGCCAGCTCACCACCGTCCAGGGCGAACACTGAAGCTTTCTTT. It codes for CASSPPSRANTEAFF. The chain combines TRBV18 with TRBJ1-1; maybe TRBD1 (5 bases). Germline CDR1 is KGHSH and CDR2 is LQKENI. Trimming shortened V by 0 bases and J by 1 base, and 9 bases separated the two germline ends. The CDR3 has 15 amino acids.

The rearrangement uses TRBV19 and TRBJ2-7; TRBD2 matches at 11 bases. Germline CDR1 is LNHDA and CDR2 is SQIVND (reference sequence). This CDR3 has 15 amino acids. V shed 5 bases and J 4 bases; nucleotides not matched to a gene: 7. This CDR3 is CASSGTSGSSYEQYF. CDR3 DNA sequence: TGTGCCAGTAGTGGTACTAGCGGGAGTTCTTACGAGCAGTACTTC. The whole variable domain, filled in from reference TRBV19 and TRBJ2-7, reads DGGITQSPKYLFRKEGQNVTLSCEQNLNHDAMYWYRQDPGQGLRLIYYSQIVNDFQKGDIAEGYSVSREKKESFPLTVTSAQKNPTAFYLCASSGTSGSSYEQYFGPGTRLTVT.

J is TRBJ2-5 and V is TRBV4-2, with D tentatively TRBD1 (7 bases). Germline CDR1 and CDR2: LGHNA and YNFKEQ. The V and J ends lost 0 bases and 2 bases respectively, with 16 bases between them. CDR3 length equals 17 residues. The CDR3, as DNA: TGTGCCAGCAGCCAAGAGGGGCACAGGGGAGGACAAGAGACCCAGTACTTC. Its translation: CASSQEGHRGGQETQYF.

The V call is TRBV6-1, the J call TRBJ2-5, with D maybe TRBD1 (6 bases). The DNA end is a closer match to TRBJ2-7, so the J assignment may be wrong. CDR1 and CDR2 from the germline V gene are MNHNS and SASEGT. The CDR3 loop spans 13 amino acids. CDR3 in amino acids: CASTPYRADEQYF. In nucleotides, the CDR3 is TGTGCCAGCACCCCGTACAGGGCCGACGAGCAGTACTTC.